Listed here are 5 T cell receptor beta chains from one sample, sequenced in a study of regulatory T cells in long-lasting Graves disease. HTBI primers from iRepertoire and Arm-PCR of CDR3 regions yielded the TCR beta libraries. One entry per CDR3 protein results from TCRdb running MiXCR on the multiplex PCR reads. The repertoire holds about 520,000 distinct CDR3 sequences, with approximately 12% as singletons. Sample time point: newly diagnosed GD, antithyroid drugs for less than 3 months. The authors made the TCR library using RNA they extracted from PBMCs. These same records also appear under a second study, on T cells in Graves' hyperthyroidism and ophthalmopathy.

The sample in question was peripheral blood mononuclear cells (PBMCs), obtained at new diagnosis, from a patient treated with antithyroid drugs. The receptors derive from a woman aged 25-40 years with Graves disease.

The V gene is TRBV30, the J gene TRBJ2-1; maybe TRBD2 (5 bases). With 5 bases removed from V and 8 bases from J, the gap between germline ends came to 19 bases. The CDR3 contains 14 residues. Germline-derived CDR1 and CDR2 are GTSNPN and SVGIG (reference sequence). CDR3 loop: CAWDRPNLRDEQFF. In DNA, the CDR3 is TGTGCCTGGGATCGACCCAACCTGCGGGATGAGCAGTTCTTC.

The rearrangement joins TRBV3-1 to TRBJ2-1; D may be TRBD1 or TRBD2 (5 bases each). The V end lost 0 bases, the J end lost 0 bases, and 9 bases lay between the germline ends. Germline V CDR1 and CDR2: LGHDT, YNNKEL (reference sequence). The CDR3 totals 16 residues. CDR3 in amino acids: CASSQEWGSSYNEQFF. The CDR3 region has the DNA TGTGCCAGCAGCCAAGAATGGGGGAGCTCCTACAATGAGCAGTTCTTC.

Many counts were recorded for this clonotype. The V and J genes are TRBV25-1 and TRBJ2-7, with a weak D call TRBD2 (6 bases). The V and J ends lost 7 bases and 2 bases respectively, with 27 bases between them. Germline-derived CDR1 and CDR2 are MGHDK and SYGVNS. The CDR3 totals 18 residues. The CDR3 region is CASTPNAGSYFATYEQYF. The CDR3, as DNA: TGTGCCAGCACGCCTAACGCGGGATCCTATTTCGCAACCTACGAGCAGTACTTC.

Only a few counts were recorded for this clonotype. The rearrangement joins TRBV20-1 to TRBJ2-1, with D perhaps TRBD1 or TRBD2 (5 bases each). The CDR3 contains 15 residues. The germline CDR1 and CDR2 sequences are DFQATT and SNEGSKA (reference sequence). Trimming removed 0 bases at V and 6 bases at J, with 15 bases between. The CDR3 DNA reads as TGCAGTGCTAGAGAGCTGGGGCTAGAGGGCAATGAGCAGTTCTTC. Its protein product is CSARELGLEGNEQFF.

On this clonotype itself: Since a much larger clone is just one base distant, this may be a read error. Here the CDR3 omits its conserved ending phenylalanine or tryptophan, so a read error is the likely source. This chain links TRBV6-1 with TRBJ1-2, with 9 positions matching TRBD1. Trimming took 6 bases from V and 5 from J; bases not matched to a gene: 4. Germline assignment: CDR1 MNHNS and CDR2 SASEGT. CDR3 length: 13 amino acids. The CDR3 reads CASSRDRAYGYTY. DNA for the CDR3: TGTGCCAGCAGCCGGGACAGGGCTTATGGCTACACCTAC.